The clone carrying this T cell receptor (beta chain) was counted ten times or more. Its specificity is not known. PCR was performed a second time for 7 to 11 cycles using a sample-barcoded 5' primer and a J-beta primer mix. TCRdb re-analysed the 5' RACE reads in MiXCR, keeping a single row per CDR3 protein. Among some 880,000 distinct CDR3 sequences listed, around 36% were seen once. This entry belongs to a study of blood T cells in healthy people across ages. Study-level points and caveats: Naive T cell percentage and TCR beta diversity correlated strongly.

Caucasian, healthy and from Russia, the donors were aged between about 6 and 90. The authors isolated at least 6.5 million PBMCs per sample. This CDR3 region has 13 residues. Trimming removed 2 bases from V and 6 bases from J, with 11 bases in between. CDR1 and CDR2 from the germline V gene are SGHDT and YYEEEE. The chain combines TRBV5-6 with TRBJ1-2; TRBD1 is a possible D gene (5 bases). The TCR was taken from a man aged 18 to 30 in good health. The sample comprised blood. CDR3 in DNA: TGTGCCAGCAGCTTTAGGGGCGGCGATGGCTACACCTTC. It specifies CASSFRGGDGYTF.